The clone carrying this TCR beta chain was recorded a few times. What it recognizes is unknown. The data derive from a study of blood T cells in healthy people across ages. Study-level background: About one barcoded beta molecule was captured per two T cells (by template switching). General observations from the study: TCR beta diversity per million T cells fell roughly linearly with age.

With V trimmed by 5 bases and J by 2 bases, 1 base remained unmatched. Germline V gene sequence: CDR1 DFQATT, CDR2 SNEGSKA (reference sequence). This CDR3 contains 13 residues. The authors ran a second PCR of about 6 to 11 cycles using a sample-barcoded 5' primer and a J-beta primer mix. From the 5' RACE reads, TCRdb called clonotypes with MiXCR, one entry per CDR3 protein. The table lists approximately 350,000 distinct CDR3 sequences, 50% to 60% of them singletons. The origin of this receptor is a man aged 55 to 70 in good health. The source material was blood. The chain combines TRBV20-1 with TRBJ2-1, with 9 bases fitting TRBD2. This CDR3 reads CSASSGAYNEQFF. For the CDR3, the DNA is TGCAGTGCTTCTAGCGGGGCCTACAATGAGCAGTTCTTC.